A selection of T cell receptor beta chains follows, all from one sample in a study of T cell responses to AZD1222 COVID-19 vaccine. Assay: immunoSEQ multiplex PCR; the TCRdb copy retains only in-frame clones and omits some. Found here are 90,000 to 100,000 clones, roughly 85% of them singletons; the top ten hold less than 3.5%. The specimen comprised peripheral blood, sampled on day 0 of AZD1222 vaccination. These receptors were collected from an adult in good health. CDR3s include the opening cysteine and the closing phenylalanine or tryptophan. The D gene is left open where the match is weak. A clone size is listed for some rows: how often the clone was seen (once, few, many), or a class if it is expanded.

V: TRBV5-1
size: NA
J: TRBJ1-3
D: NA
DNA: TGTGCCAGCAGCTTGGGTTCTCGCTCTGGAAACACCATATATTTT
CDR3: CASSLGSRSGNTIYF

V: TRBV9
size: NA
J: TRBJ2-2
D: TRBD2
DNA: TGTGCCAGCAGCGTAGGTTCTAGCGGGACGAACACCGGGGAGCTGTTTTTT
CDR3: CASSVGSSGTNTGELFF

V: TRBV7-9
size: once
J: TRBJ1-1
D: NA
DNA: TGTGCCAGCAGCTTAATCCCGGACGGGAACACTGAAGCTTTCTTT
CDR3: CASSLIPDGNTEAFF

V: TRBV7-2
size: NA
J: TRBJ1-2
D: NA
DNA: TGTGCCAGCAGCTTAGAGAGGGCCTACACCTTC
CDR3: CASSLERAYTF

V: TRBV19
size: NA
J: TRBJ2-7
D: TRBD1
DNA: TGTGCCAGTACCCGGACAGGGACCTCCTACGAGCAGTACTTC
CDR3: CASTRTGTSYEQYF

V: TRBV19
size: NA
J: TRBJ1-6
D: TRBD1
DNA: TGTGCCAGTAGTCTGGGACAGGGAACTGCCAAGGCCCTCCTAAATTCACCCCTCCACTTT
CDR3: CASSLGQGTAKALLNSPLHF

V: TRBV12-3/TRBV12-4
size: NA
J: TRBJ1-1
D: NA
DNA: TGTGCCAGCAGTGTCAGGGCGAACACTGAAGCTTTCTTT
CDR3: CASSVRANTEAFF

V: TRBV29-1
size: NA
J: TRBJ2-1
D: TRBD2
DNA: TGCAGCGTTGTGGGAGGGACTAGCGGGTACAATGAGCAGTTCTTC
CDR3: CSVVGGTSGYNEQFF

V: TRBV12-1
size: NA
J: TRBJ1-5
D: NA
DNA: TGTGCCAGCAGCTCGCCCCCCCTCAGAGATGAAGGGCAGCCCCAGCATTTT
CDR3: CASSSPPLRDEGQPQHF

V: TRBV6-1
size: NA
J: TRBJ1-2
D: NA
DNA: TGTGCCAGCAGTGAAGCTGGGCGGGGCTTGTTGTGGGGCTACACCTTC
CDR3: CASSEAGRGLLWGYTF

V: TRBV12-3/TRBV12-4
size: NA
J: TRBJ1-1
D: NA
DNA: TGTGCCAGCAGTTTATCGCCGGGGGCTGAAGCTTTCTTT
CDR3: CASSLSPGAEAFF

V: TRBV30
size: NA
J: TRBJ1-3
D: NA
DNA: TGTGCCTGGAAATTGGACTCGTGGAACACCATATATTTT
CDR3: CAWKLDSWNTIYF

V: TRBV7-9
size: once
J: TRBJ1-3
D: NA
DNA: TGTGCCAGCAGCCTAGGAGGGAACCTGAACACCATATATTTT
CDR3: CASSLGGNLNTIYF

V: TRBV6-6
size: NA
J: TRBJ1-6
D: TRBD1
DNA: TGTGCCAGCAGTTACTCGACAGGGTCTAATTCACCCCTCCACTTT
CDR3: CASSYSTGSNSPLHF

V: TRBV7-2
size: NA
J: TRBJ2-5
D: TRBD1
DNA: TGTGCCAGCAGCTTCCAGGGGGTGGAGACCCAGTACTTC
CDR3: CASSFQGVETQYF

V: TRBV24-1
size: NA
J: TRBJ2-1
D: NA
DNA: TGTGCCACCAGTGATTTTTGGGACAATGAGCAGTTCTTC
CDR3: CATSDFWDNEQFF

V: TRBV5-1
size: NA
J: TRBJ1-1
D: NA
DNA: TGCGCCACCCAACCGGGATCCAAAGCAGACACTGAAGCTTTCTTT
CDR3: CATQPGSKADTEAFF

V: TRBV6-5
size: NA
J: TRBJ1-6
D: TRBD1
DNA: TGTGCCAGCAGTTACGGGACAGGCTCCAATTCACCCCTCCACTTT
CDR3: CASSYGTGSNSPLHF

V: TRBV3-1/TRBV3-2
size: NA
J: TRBJ2-5
D: NA
DNA: TGTGCCAGCAGCCAAGATCCGAGACCACGATCGGGGGAGACCCAGTACTTC
CDR3: CASSQDPRPRSGETQYF

V: TRBV7-2
size: NA
J: TRBJ2-1
D: NA
DNA: TGTGCCAGCAGCTTAGAGAGGAATGAGCAGTTCTTC
CDR3: CASSLERNEQFF

V: TRBV11-2
size: NA
J: TRBJ2-5
D: TRBD2
DNA: TGTGCCAGCAGCTTAGGCCCACCAGGGACTAGCGGGGTACAAGAGACCCAGTACTTC
CDR3: CASSLGPPGTSGVQETQYF

V: TRBV7-2
size: few
J: TRBJ2-3
D: NA
DNA: TGTGCCAGCAGCTTAGTGGGGGGCGCATTCACAGATACGCAGTATTTT
CDR3: CASSLVGGAFTDTQYF

V: TRBV7-9
size: NA
J: TRBJ1-5
D: NA
DNA: TGTGCCAGCAGCTTAGCGGGAGGGAATCAGCCCCAGCATTTT
CDR3: CASSLAGGNQPQHF

V: TRBV7-8
size: NA
J: TRBJ1-2
D: NA
DNA: TGTGCCAGCAGCTTAGGACAGAACTATGGCTACACCTTC
CDR3: CASSLGQNYGYTF

V: TRBV13
size: NA
J: TRBJ1-1
D: NA
DNA: TGTGCCAGCAGCCCATACAACCCGGGGGGATCTGAAGCTTTCTTT
CDR3: CASSPYNPGGSEAFF

V: TRBV4-3
size: NA
J: TRBJ2-2
D: TRBD1
DNA: TGCGCCAGCAGCCAAGCAACAGGGGTTGGCACCGGGGAGCTGTTTTTT
CDR3: CASSQATGVGTGELFF

V: TRBV20-1
size: NA
J: TRBJ2-7
D: NA
DNA: TGCAGTGCTCCCCGGATGGGCGAGCAGTACTTC
CDR3: CSAPRMGEQYF

V: TRBV19
size: NA
J: TRBJ1-6
D: NA
DNA: TGTGCCAGTAGTACCCGGACAGTTAATTCACCCCTCCACTTT
CDR3: CASSTRTVNSPLHF

V: TRBV7-2
size: NA
J: TRBJ1-3
D: NA
DNA: TGTGCCAGCAGCTTAGGTCGCGAGACACTCACAAACACCATATATTTT
CDR3: CASSLGRETLTNTIYF

V: TRBV3-1/TRBV3-2
size: NA
J: TRBJ2-2
D: NA
DNA: TGTGCCAGCAGCCAAATCGGGAACACCGGGGAGCTGTTTTTT
CDR3: CASSQIGNTGELFF

V: TRBV5-4
size: NA
J: TRBJ2-7
D: NA
DNA: TGTGCCAGCAGCTTGGCCCTTGACGGCGGGGGCCGCTCCTACGAGCAGTACTTC
CDR3: CASSLALDGGGRSYEQYF

V: TRBV28
size: NA
J: TRBJ1-5
D: TRBD1
DNA: TGTGCCAGCAGTACCAGGGGGCTAGGCAATCAGCCCCAGCATTTT
CDR3: CASSTRGLGNQPQHF

V: TRBV6-5
size: once
J: TRBJ2-1
D: NA
DNA: TGTGCCAGCAGTAAGGACACAAGGAACAATGAGCAGTTCTTC
CDR3: CASSKDTRNNEQFF

V: TRBV2
size: NA
J: TRBJ1-2
D: TRBD1
DNA: TGTGCCAGCCGAGGACAGGACCAAACTTATGGCTACACCTTC
CDR3: CASRGQDQTYGYTF

V: TRBV7-3
size: NA
J: TRBJ2-1
D: TRBD1
DNA: TGTGCCAGCAGCTTAAGTAGGGGGCAACATGAGCAGTTCTTC
CDR3: CASSLSRGQHEQFF

V: TRBV18
size: NA
J: TRBJ1-4
D: NA
DNA: TGTGCCAGCTCACCTGTGGCAACTAATGAAAAACTGTTTTTT
CDR3: CASSPVATNEKLFF

V: TRBV7-9
size: NA
J: TRBJ2-3
D: TRBD2
DNA: TGTGCCAGCAGCTTAGTAGCGGGGGCCCTCACAGATACGCAGTATTTT
CDR3: CASSLVAGALTDTQYF

V: TRBV5-4
size: NA
J: TRBJ2-3
D: TRBD2
DNA: TGTGCCAGCAGCCCCGGACTAGCGGGAGGGGGGGTCTACACAGATACGCAGTATTTT
CDR3: CASSPGLAGGGVYTDTQYF

V: TRBV19
size: NA
J: TRBJ1-4
D: NA
DNA: TGTGCCAGTATGGAACCACCGGGACTTGATGAAAAACTGTTTTTT
CDR3: CASMEPPGLDEKLFF

V: TRBV5-6
size: NA
J: TRBJ2-2
D: TRBD1
DNA: TGTGCCAGCAGCTCCTTGGACAGGTTAGACACCGGGGAGCTGTTTTTT
CDR3: CASSSLDRLDTGELFF

V: TRBV11-2
size: NA
J: TRBJ2-7
D: TRBD1
DNA: TGTGCCAGCAGCTTCGACAGGGCGTCCTACGAGCAGTACTTC
CDR3: CASSFDRASYEQYF

V: TRBV19
size: NA
J: TRBJ1-1
D: NA
DNA: TGTGCCAGTAGTATAGGTGGCCCGTACACTGAAGCTTTCTTT
CDR3: CASSIGGPYTEAFF

V: TRBV18
size: NA
J: TRBJ2-3
D: NA
DNA: TGTGCCAGCTCACCAGGCACCCTTAGCACAGATACGCAGTATTTT
CDR3: CASSPGTLSTDTQYF

V: TRBV12-3/TRBV12-4
size: NA
J: TRBJ1-6
D: NA
DNA: TGTGCCAGCCTTTTCACAGGGCAGTCACCCCTCCACTTT
CDR3: CASLFTGQSPLHF

V: TRBV4-2
size: medium-sized
J: TRBJ2-1
D: NA
DNA: TGTGCCAGCAGCCAAGAGGGAGGCGGCGGCTATGAGCAGTTCTTC
CDR3: CASSQEGGGGYEQFF

V: TRBV4-3
size: NA
J: TRBJ1-2
D: NA
DNA: TGCGCCAGCAGTCCAAGGGATACCGGCCCTCATGGCTACACCTTC
CDR3: CASSPRDTGPHGYTF